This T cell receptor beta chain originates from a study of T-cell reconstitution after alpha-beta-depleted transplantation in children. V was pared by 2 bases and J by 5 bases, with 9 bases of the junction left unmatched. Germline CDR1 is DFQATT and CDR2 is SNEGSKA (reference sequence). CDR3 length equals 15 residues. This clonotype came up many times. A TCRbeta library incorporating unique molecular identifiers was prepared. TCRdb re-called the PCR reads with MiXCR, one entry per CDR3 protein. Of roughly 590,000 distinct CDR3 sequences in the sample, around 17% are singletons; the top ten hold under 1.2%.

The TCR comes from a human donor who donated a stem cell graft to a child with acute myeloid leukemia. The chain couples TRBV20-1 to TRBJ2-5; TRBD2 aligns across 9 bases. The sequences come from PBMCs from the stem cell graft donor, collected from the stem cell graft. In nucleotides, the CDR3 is TGCAGTGCTAGACTAGCGGGGTTTCAACGGGAGACCCAGTACTTC. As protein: CSARLAGFQRETQYF.